This record covers a single T cell receptor beta chain. In this sample, this clonotype turned up many times. Its antigen target is currently unknown. No much larger clone is present one base from it, and per-base qualities are unavailable. The V end loses 3 bases and the J end loses 7 bases, and a stretch of 13 bases separates them. Including cysteine and phenylalanine, the CDR3 has 14 amino acids. The DNA shown is the 42-base CDR3, in frame from base 1. Taken from the germline V gene, the CDR1 and CDR2 loops are SNHLY and FYNNEI. This sample is drawn from a study of Graves' ophthalmopathy and Graves' hyperthyroidism (dated by TCRdb to the late 2010s). Turning to the overall study: Hyperthyroidism was considered stable if no progression to ophthalmopathy occurred within 18 months of follow-up. TCR beta repertoire signatures were used to distinguish Graves' ophthalmopathy from Graves' hyperthyroidism and to predict progression to ophthalmopathy. In total, some 140 blood samples were TCR-sequenced: 40 to 45 ophthalmopathy, under 80 hyperthyroidism and some 17 hyperthyroidism-to-ophthalmopathy patients. To explore V-J signatures distinguishing ophthalmopathy from hyperthyroidism, a discovery set of 100 or so patients (fewer than 45 ophthalmopathy, 57 stable hyperthyroidism) was enrolled. The independent validation cohort included roughly 19 hyperthyroidism patients plus 17 patients who later progressed from hyperthyroidism to ophthalmopathy. In over 5 hyperthyroidism patients, the T-cell repertoires found in thyroid tissue were compared with those found in blood. Following sampling, methimazole starting at 30 mg daily was administered to hyperthyroidism patients, and high-dose intravenous methylprednisolone was administered to ophthalmopathy patients. Broader findings and caveats from the paper: In cross-validation, the 13-signature model distinguished ophthalmopathy from stable hyperthyroidism with less than 90% sensitivity and 81.08% specificity, while in the test set the corresponding values were approximately 79% and 70%. In validation, the model predicted ophthalmopathy progression with about 64% sensitivity and 72.22% specificity; more than ten predicted patients were CT-confirmed with GO in a median of around 6.5 months. Among expanded thyroid clonotypes with frequency above 0.001, most also showed up in blood, which suggests that blood repertoires may reflect the thyroid immune response. Sample size was not predetermined statistically, and investigators were not blinded to group allocation.

The hyperthyroidism patients were 18 to 65 years old and newly diagnosed, with a disease duration of less than 2 months. Patients with other autoimmune diseases, uncontrolled infections, pregnancy or lactation were excluded. Diagnosis relied on clinical symptoms, serum thyroxine, TRAb, thyroid ultrasound and orbital computed tomography. Trizol reagent was used to extract the total RNA, and its quality was then checked on an Agilent 2100 Bioanalyzer. TCR beta CDR3 regions were amplified from RNA transcripts for repertoire sequencing. A first-round RT-PCR used HTBI primers with the Qiagen OneStep RT-PCR kit, followed by a second-round multiplex PCR, size selection and purification. The libraries underwent paired-end sequencing with 100 bp reads on an Illumina HiSeq2000. Concerning the study's data processing: SOAPnuke was used to process the reads, removing any read that contained adapters or uncalled bases, had a mean Phred below 15, or lacked an exact match to the constant primer or identifier. COPE v1.2.5 was used to merge the high-quality paired reads. Each unique nucleotide sequence was defined as a clonotype, and clonotypes were aligned to IMGT TRB V, D and J references with MiTCR v1.1. Analysis was restricted to V-J combinations with a frequency above 0.0001, which covered roughly 99% of repertoires. For each V-J combination, a TCR clonal expansion and chaos score was defined as F50 clonal expansion divided by the chaos observed in the TCRdist matrix. Features were reduced by Welch's t-statistics and random forest to over 10 V-J combinations, which fed a naive Bayes classifier. Thyroid-blood repertoire similarity was quantified with the Morisita-Horn index. TCRdb handled the public reads itself, with Q25 trimming in fastp and clone calling in MiXCR, and kept productive beta chains. Each entry is one CDR3 protein sequence, shown with its most common DNA and genes. Clone size and V and J calls follow TCRdb, not the original study. This sample has a few hundred thousand distinct CDR3 sequences in its table, and less than 40% of those were observed once. The biggest ten clones account for about 4% of the sample.

This receptor was obtained from an adult man with Graves' hyperthyroidism. The V and J segments used are TRBV2 and TRBJ1-5; TRBD1 is perhaps the D gene, given 5 matching bases. Sequencing was performed on peripheral blood or thyroid tissue (not recorded which). The CDR3 region reads CASSEAGRGQPQHF. In nucleotide form, the sequence is TGTGCCAGCAGTGAGGCGGGGCGCGGGCAGCCCCAGCATTTT.